A selection of T cell receptor beta chains follows, all from one sample in a study of Ad26.COV2.S vaccination and SARS-CoV-2 variants. The assay was immunoSEQ multiplex PCR, and TCRdb's table has in-frame clones only and misses some. The repertoire consists of under 500,000 clones, with around 93% occurring once and the leading ten covering more than 1.5%. Sequencing was performed on peripheral blood, taken in a trial of Ad26.COV2.S vaccine versus placebo. The receptors shown here come from a person aged 18-65 years who received the Ad26.COV2.S COVID-19 vaccine or a placebo. Each CDR3 is given with its conserved first and last residue. A D gene is named only where the DNA matches it firmly. Clone size appears in some rows only: once, few, many, or a class for an expanded clone.

D: TRBD1; J: TRBJ1-2; V: TRBV7-2; size: -; CDR3: CASSPVTRGLVFCGYTF; DNA: TGTGCCAGCAGCCCAGTCACCAGGGGGCTAGTTTTCTGTGGCTACACCTTC
D: -; J: TRBJ2-7; V: TRBV18; size: -; CDR3: CASSQAGSYEQYF; DNA: TGTGCCAGCTCACAGGCAGGCTCCTACGAGCAGTACTTC
D: TRBD2; J: TRBJ2-5; V: TRBV27; size: -; CDR3: CASSPTSGVQTQYF; DNA: TGTGCCAGCAGTCCAACTAGCGGGGTCCAGACCCAGTACTTC
D: TRBD1; J: TRBJ2-5; V: TRBV7-9; size: -; CDR3: CASSLEGRGLETQYF; DNA: TGTGCCAGCAGCTTAGAGGGCAGGGGGCTGGAGACCCAGTACTTC
D: -; J: TRBJ2-5; V: TRBV5-1; size: -; CDR3: CASSLSPSRAPGETQYF; DNA: TGCGCCAGCAGCTTGTCCCCTTCCCGGGCACCCGGGGAGACCCAGTACTTC
D: -; J: TRBJ1-2; V: TRBV29-1; size: once; CDR3: CSFRRPTGDYGYTF; DNA: TGCAGCTTCAGACGTCCAACGGGCGACTATGGCTACACCTTC
D: -; J: TRBJ2-7; V: TRBV11-2; size: -; CDR3: CASSPSRRNEQYF; DNA: TGTGCCAGCAGCCCCTCAAGGAGGAACGAGCAGTACTTC
D: TRBD2; J: TRBJ2-1; V: TRBV7-2; size: -; CDR3: CATFGLAGGPEQFF; DNA: TGTGCCACCTTTGGACTAGCGGGGGGCCCGGAGCAGTTCTTC
D: TRBD1; J: TRBJ2-7; V: TRBV27; size: -; CDR3: CASSDGQVYEQYF; DNA: TGTGCCAGCAGCGACGGACAGGTTTACGAGCAGTACTTC
D: -; J: TRBJ1-5; V: TRBV30; size: -; CDR3: CAWSRDSSNQPQHF; DNA: TGTGCCTGGAGTAGAGACAGTAGCAATCAGCCCCAGCATTTT
D: TRBD2; J: TRBJ2-3; V: TRBV11-2; size: -; CDR3: CASSFRRGDLTDTQYF; DNA: TGTGCCAGCAGCTTTAGGCGGGGGGACCTCACAGATACGCAGTATTTT
D: -; J: TRBJ2-2; V: TRBV6-5; size: -; CDR3: CASSYRFTGELFF; DNA: TGTGCCAGCAGTTACAGGTTCACCGGGGAGCTGTTTTTT
D: TRBD1; J: TRBJ2-7; V: TRBV9; size: -; CDR3: CASSVLQGTGTNEQYF; DNA: TGTGCCAGCAGCGTACTCCAGGGGACAGGGACCAACGAGCAGTACTTC
D: TRBD2; J: TRBJ2-7; V: TRBV5-6; size: -; CDR3: CASTAIAGASYEQYF; DNA: TGTGCCAGCACAGCAATAGCGGGGGCCTCCTACGAGCAGTACTTC
D: TRBD2; J: TRBJ2-5; V: TRBV5-1; size: -; CDR3: CASSLATSGGPQETQYF; DNA: TGCGCCAGCAGCTTGGCCACTAGCGGGGGGCCCCAAGAGACCCAGTACTTC
D: -; J: TRBJ2-5; V: TRBV5-4; size: -; CDR3: CASSLQALGRETQYF; DNA: TGTGCCAGCAGCTTGCAGGCCTTGGGACGAGAGACCCAGTACTTC
D: -; J: TRBJ1-2; V: TRBV27; size: -; CDR3: CASSLHGSNYGYTF; DNA: TGTGCCAGCAGTTTACACGGGAGTAACTATGGCTACACCTTC
D: -; J: TRBJ1-1; V: TRBV12-3/TRBV12-4; size: once; CDR3: CASSFGQNTEAFF; DNA: TGTGCCAGCAGTTTCGGACAGAACACTGAAGCTTTCTTT
D: -; J: TRBJ2-7; V: TRBV19; size: -; CDR3: CASRIGEMAYEQYF; DNA: TGTGCCAGTAGGATTGGGGAGATGGCCTACGAGCAGTACTTC
D: -; J: TRBJ1-5; V: TRBV6-1; size: -; CDR3: CASSGFWRGENQPQHF; DNA: TGTGCCAGCAGTGGTTTTTGGAGGGGGGAAAATCAGCCCCAGCATTTT
D: TRBD2; J: TRBJ2-2; V: TRBV10-2; size: -; CDR3: CASSGVLGEGPNTGELFF; DNA: TGCGCCAGCAGTGGGGTTCTGGGGGAGGGGCCCAACACCGGGGAGCTGTTTTTT
D: TRBD1; J: TRBJ1-4; V: TRBV6-5; size: -; CDR3: CASSTRQGKDEKLFF; DNA: TGTGCCAGCAGTACCCGACAGGGGAAGGATGAAAAACTGTTTTTT